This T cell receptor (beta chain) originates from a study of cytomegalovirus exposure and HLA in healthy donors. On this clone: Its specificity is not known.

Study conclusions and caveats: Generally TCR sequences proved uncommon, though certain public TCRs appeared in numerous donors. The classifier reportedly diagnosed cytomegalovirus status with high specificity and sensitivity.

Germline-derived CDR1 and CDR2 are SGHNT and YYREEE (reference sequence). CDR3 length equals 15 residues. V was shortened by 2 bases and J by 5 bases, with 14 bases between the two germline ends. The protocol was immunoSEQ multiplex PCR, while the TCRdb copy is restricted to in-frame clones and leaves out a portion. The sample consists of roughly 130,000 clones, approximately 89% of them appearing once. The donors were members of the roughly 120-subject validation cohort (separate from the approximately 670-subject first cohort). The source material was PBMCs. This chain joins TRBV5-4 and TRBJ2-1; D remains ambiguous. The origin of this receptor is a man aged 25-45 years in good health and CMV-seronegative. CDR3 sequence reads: CASSFGLYLDNEQFF. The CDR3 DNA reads TGTGCCAGCAGCTTCGGTCTGTACCTTGACAATGAGCAGTTCTTC.